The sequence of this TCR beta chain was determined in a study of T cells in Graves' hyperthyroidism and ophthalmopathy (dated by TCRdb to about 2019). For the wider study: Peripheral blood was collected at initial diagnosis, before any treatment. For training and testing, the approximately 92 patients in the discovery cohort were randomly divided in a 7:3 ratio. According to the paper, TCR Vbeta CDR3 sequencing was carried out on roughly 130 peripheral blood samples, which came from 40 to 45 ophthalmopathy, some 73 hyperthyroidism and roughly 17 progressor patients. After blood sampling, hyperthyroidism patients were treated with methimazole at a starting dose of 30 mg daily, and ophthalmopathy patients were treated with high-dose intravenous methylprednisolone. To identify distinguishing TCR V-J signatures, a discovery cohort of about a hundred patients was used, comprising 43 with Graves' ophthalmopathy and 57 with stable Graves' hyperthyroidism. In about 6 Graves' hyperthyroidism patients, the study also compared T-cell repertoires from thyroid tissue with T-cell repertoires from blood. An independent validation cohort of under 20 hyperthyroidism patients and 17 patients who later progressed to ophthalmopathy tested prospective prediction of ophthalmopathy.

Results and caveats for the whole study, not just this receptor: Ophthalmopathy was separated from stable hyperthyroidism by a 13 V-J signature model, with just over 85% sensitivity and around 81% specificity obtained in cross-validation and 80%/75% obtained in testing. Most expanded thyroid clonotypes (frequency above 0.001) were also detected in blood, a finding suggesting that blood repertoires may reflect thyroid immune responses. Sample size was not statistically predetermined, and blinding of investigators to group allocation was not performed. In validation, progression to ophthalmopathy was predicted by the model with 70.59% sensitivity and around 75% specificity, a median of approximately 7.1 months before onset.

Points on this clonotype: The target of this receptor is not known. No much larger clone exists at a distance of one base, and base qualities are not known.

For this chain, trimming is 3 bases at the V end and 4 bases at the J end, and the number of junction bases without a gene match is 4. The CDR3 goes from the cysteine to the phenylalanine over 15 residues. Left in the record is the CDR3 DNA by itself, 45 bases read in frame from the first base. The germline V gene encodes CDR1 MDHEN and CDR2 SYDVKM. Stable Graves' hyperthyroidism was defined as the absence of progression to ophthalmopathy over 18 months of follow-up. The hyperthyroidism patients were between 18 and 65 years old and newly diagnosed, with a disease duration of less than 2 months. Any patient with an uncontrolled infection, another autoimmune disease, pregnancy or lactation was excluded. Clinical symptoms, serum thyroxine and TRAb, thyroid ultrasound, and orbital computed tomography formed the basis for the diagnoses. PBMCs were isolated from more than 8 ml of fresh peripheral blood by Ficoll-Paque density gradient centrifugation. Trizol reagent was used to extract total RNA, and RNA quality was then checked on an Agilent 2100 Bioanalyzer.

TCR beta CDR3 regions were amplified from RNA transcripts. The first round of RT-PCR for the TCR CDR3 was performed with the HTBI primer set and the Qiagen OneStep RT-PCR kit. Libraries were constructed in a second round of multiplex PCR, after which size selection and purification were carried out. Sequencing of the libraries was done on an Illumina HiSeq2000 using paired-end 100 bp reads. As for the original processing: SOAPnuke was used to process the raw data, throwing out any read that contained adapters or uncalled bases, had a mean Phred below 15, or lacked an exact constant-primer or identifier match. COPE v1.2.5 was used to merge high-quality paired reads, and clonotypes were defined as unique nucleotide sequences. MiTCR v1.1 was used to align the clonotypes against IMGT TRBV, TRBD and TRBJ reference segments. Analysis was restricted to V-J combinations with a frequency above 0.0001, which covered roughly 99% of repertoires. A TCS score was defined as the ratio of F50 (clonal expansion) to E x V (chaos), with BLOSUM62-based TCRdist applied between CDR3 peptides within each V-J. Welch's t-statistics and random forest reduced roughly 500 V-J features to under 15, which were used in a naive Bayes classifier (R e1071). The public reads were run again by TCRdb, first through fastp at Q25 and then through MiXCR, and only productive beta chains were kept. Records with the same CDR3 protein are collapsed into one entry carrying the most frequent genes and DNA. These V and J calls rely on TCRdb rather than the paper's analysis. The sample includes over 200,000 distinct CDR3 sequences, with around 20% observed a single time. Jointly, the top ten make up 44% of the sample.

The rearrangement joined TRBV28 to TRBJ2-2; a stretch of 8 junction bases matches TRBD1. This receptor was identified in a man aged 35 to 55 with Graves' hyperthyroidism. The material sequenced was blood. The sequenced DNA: TGTGCCAGCAGTTTTCAGGGGGCGGGCACCGGGGAGCTGTTTTTT. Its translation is CASSFQGAGTGELFF.